This is a list of T cell receptor beta chains from one sample in a study of T cell repertoires in cytomegalovirus infection. TCRdb re-analysed the reads in MiXCR, keeping a single row per CDR3 protein. The table shows under 850,000 distinct CDR3 sequences, with approximately 34% occurring only once. The sequenced sample consisted of PBMCs. The receptor set was obtained from a human donor in good health (CMV status not recorded). Some clones in this sample may be carry-over from other donors' samples. CDR3s include the opening cysteine and the closing phenylalanine or tryptophan. A D gene is named only where the DNA matches it firmly. For some rows the clone size is stated as once, few or many, or as a class when expanded; others skip it.

TRBV7-8	-	-	TRBJ2-3	TGTGCCAGCAGCTTAAACAGGGTCCCGGATACGCAGTATTTT	CASSLNRVPDTQYF
TRBV6-1	-	many	TRBJ1-4	TGTGCCAGCACCAAGTCCAGGCACAGGGACTTAACAGAAAAACTGTTTTTT	CASTKSRHRDLTEKLFF
TRBV19	-	-	TRBJ1-5	TGTGCCAGTAATAGGCTGGGAGATCAGCCCCAGCATTTT	CASNRLGDQPQHF
TRBV18	-	-	TRBJ1-1	TGTGCCAGCTCACCAGCCGGGACGGTGAACACTGAAGCTTTCTTT	CASSPAGTVNTEAFF
TRBV2	-	-	TRBJ1-3	TGTGCCAGCAGTGAGAGTCAAGTCTTGAACACCATATATTTT	CASSESQVLNTIYF
TRBV7-8	-	few	TRBJ2-1	TGTGCCAGCAGCTCCAAGTGGAATGAGCAGTTCTTC	CASSSKWNEQFF
TRBV4-1	TRBD1	few	TRBJ2-5	TGCGCCAGCGGCGAGGGACAGGGGGTCCTAGGGAAGACCCAGTACTTC	CASGEGQGVLGKTQYF
TRBV7-2	-	-	TRBJ2-1	TGTGCCAGCAGCTCCCCGGACGCCTACAATGAGCAGTCCTTC	CASSSPDAYNEQSF
TRBV11-2	TRBD1	-	TRBJ1-4	TGTGCCAGCAAAACCGGGACAGGGCTTAATGAAAAACTGTTTTTT	CASKTGTGLNEKLFF
TRBV5-1	TRBD1	-	TRBJ2-5	TGCGCCAGCAGCCAAGGACAGGGTTTCATGCAGACCCAGTACTTC	CASSQGQGFMQTQYF
TRBV4-1	-	few	TRBJ1-2	TGCGCCAGCAGCCAAGGAGGTACAGGGTCTTACTATGGCTACACCTTC	CASSQGGTGSYYGYTF
TRBV29-1	-	few	TRBJ2-1	TGCAGCGTGGGGGAGAGCTCCTACAATGAGCAGTTCTTC	CSVGESSYNEQFF
TRBV6-5	-	-	TRBJ2-1	TGTGCCAGCAGTTACGTTGGGGCGGGCCGGATATCTGAGCAGTTCTTC	CASSYVGAGRISEQFF
TRBV12-3/TRBV12-4	TRBD2	many	TRBJ2-1	TGTGCCAGCACCACCCGTCTAGCGGGGGGGACGAATGAGCAGTTCTTC	CASTTRLAGGTNEQFF
TRBV27	TRBD2	few	TRBJ2-7	TGTGCCAGCAGTTTTGGGGCTAGCGGGAGTAACTCCTACGAGCAGTACTTC	CASSFGASGSNSYEQYF
TRBV28	-	-	TRBJ1-4	TGTGCCAGCAGTTTTCTCACAGATGAAAAACTGTTTTTT	CASSFLTDEKLFF
TRBV10-3	-	few	TRBJ1-1	TGTGCCATCACCAGGGGACCTTTCGGGGGCACTGAAGCTTTCTTT	CAITRGPFGGTEAFF
TRBV6-1	-	many	TRBJ2-2	TGTGCCGTCACGGCGGGGGCGGCAAACACCGGGGAGCTGTTTTTT	CAVTAGAANTGELFF
TRBV28	TRBD1	-	TRBJ1-5	TGTGCCAGCAGTTTGATCAGGGGGGGTCAGCCCCAGCATTTT	CASSLIRGGQPQHF
TRBV28	-	few	TRBJ2-1	TGTGCCAGCAGGTCTACCCTCGTTAATGAGCAGTTCTTC	CASRSTLVNEQFF
TRBV9	-	few	TRBJ1-2	TGTGCCAGCAGCGACCCTGGACTTACAGATGGCTACACCTTC	CASSDPGLTDGYTF
TRBV6-1	-	-	TRBJ1-2	TGTGCCAGCAGTGATCCGGGGACTACCAGACCGGGTGGCTACACCTTC	CASSDPGTTRPGGYTF
TRBV5-4	-	-	TRBJ2-7	TGTGCCAGCAGCTTGATGGGGGTGAGGTCAGCCTACGAGCAGTACTTC	CASSLMGVRSAYEQYF
TRBV6-1	TRBD1	-	TRBJ1-5	TGTGCCAGCATTGAACGGTCAGGGGGCAATCATCCCCAGCATTTT	CASIERSGGNHPQHF
TRBV5-3	TRBD2	-	TRBJ2-5	TGTGCCAGCAGCTTGTCGGGGAGAGGGAGCGGGGGGCCTCAAGAGACCCAGTACTTC	CASSLSGRGSGGPQETQYF
TRBV10-3	-	-	TRBJ1-4	TGTGCCATCAGCGGGCAGGGAGCCGAAAAACTGTTTTTT	CAISGQGAEKLFF
TRBV5-1	TRBD1	few	TRBJ2-3	TGCGCCAGCAGAAGACAGGGAGTCACAGATACGCAGTATTTT	CASRRQGVTDTQYF
TRBV7-2	-	-	TRBJ2-1	TGTGCCAGCAGCTTACGACGCGGTCGTGGAAATGAGCAGTTCTTC	CASSLRRGRGNEQFF
TRBV19	-	few	TRBJ1-2	TGTGCCAGTAGTCCGAAGAACGACAGGTACCACTATGGCTACACCTTC	CASSPKNDRYHYGYTF
TRBV7-6	TRBD1	-	TRBJ2-2	TGTGCCAGCAGCGTCCTACAGGGGGATCCCGGGGAGCTGTTTTTT	CASSVLQGDPGELFF
TRBV28	-	-	TRBJ1-1	TGTGCCAGCACACCTTCTCGACTCACTGAAGCTTTCTTT	CASTPSRLTEAFF
TRBV4-1	-	few	TRBJ2-5	TGCGCCAGCAGCCGACCGCAAGAGACCCAGTACTTC	CASSRPQETQYF
TRBV30	-	few	TRBJ2-1	TGTGCCTGGACCCTTATAAACTCAGGGGACTACAATGAGCAGTTCTTC	CAWTLINSGDYNEQFF
TRBV2	-	-	TRBJ1-1	TGTGCCAGCAGTGACAATGGTCAAGAAGCTTTCTTT	CASSDNGQEAFF
TRBV6-5	-	-	TRBJ2-2	TGTGCCAGCAGTATTTCTCGTACCGGGGAGCTGTTTTTT	CASSISRTGELFF
TRBV24-1	TRBD1	-	TRBJ2-3	TGTGCCACTACTTCCGGGACAGGGGGAAACACAGATACGCAGTATTTT	CATTSGTGGNTDTQYF
TRBV7-6	-	few	TRBJ1-5	TGTGCCCTGGGTCGGAGCAATCAGCCCCAGCATTTT	CALGRSNQPQHF
TRBV4-1	TRBD2	-	TRBJ2-3	TGCGCCAGCAGCCAACCTAGCGGGAGGACTAGGACAGATACGCAGTATTTT	CASSQPSGRTRTDTQYF
TRBV5-1	TRBD1	-	TRBJ1-1	TGCGCCAGCAGCTTGGGGGACAGAGTGATGGAAGCTTTCTTT	CASSLGDRVMEAFF
TRBV20-1	TRBD2	-	TRBJ2-3	TGCAGTGCTGCACCGGGACTAGCGGGAGTGAGGGCAGATACGCAGTATTTT	CSAAPGLAGVRADTQYF
TRBV7-2	-	few	TRBJ2-3	TGTGCCAGCAGCTTGAGGGGGAAGGATACGCAGTATTTT	CASSLRGKDTQYF
TRBV15	TRBD2	few	TRBJ2-1	TGTGCCACCAGCAGAGATACAGCGGGGTATGAGCAGTTCTTC	CATSRDTAGYEQFF
TRBV29-1	-	-	TRBJ2-1	TGCAGCGCCGGGACTTACAATGAGCAGTTCTTC	CSAGTYNEQFF
TRBV7-7	-	many	TRBJ2-1	TGTGCTAGCAGCTTAGGAGCGCCTAGCTCCTACAATGAGCAGTTCTTC	CASSLGAPSSYNEQFF
TRBV28	-	-	TRBJ2-7	TGTGACAGCAGAAGCGGGTTCTTAGCCTACGAGCAGTACTTC	CDSRSGFLAYEQYF
TRBV6-2/TRBV6-3	-	-	TRBJ2-2	TGTGCCAGCAGTTATAACTTGGGACGGACGAACACCGGGGAGCTGTTTTTT	CASSYNLGRTNTGELFF
TRBV12-3/TRBV12-4	TRBD1	once	TRBJ2-7	TGTGCCAGCAGTTTAGGGCGACAGGGATTCAACGAGCAGTACTTC	CASSLGRQGFNEQYF
TRBV12-3/TRBV12-4	-	few	TRBJ2-1	TGTGCCAGCGGCACCTTGGGCACTTACAATGAGCAGTTCTTC	CASGTLGTYNEQFF
TRBV7-6	-	-	TRBJ2-1	TGTGCCAGCAGCTTAAACGTGGGCGGCAGCTCCTACAATGAGCAGTTCTTC	CASSLNVGGSSYNEQFF
TRBV2	TRBD1	once	TRBJ1-1	TGTGCCAGCAGCAAGTCACGACAGGGAAGCACTGAAGCTTTCTTT	CASSKSRQGSTEAFF
TRBV6-1	-	-	TRBJ2-1	TGTGCCAGCGGGGGATTGGCCTACAATGAGCAGTTCTTC	CASGGLAYNEQFF
TRBV2	TRBD1	-	TRBJ1-5	TGTGCCAGCAAGGGACAGCCCAATCAGCCCCAGCATTTT	CASKGQPNQPQHF
TRBV19	TRBD1	-	TRBJ1-2	TGTGCCAGTAGTATCGCGGGACAGGGGGCGCGTGGCTACACCTTC	CASSIAGQGARGYTF
TRBV28	-	few	TRBJ1-4	TGTGCCAGCAGTCACGGGACGGACGCCGGGGAAGAAAAACTGTTTTTT	CASSHGTDAGEEKLFF
TRBV5-1	-	-	TRBJ2-2	TGCGCCAGCAACGACGGGGGGAACACCGGGGAGCTGTTTTTT	CASNDGGNTGELFF